This TCR beta chain appears in the sequencing data of a study of CD8 T cells in Susac syndrome. Turning to the study itself: Patients with Susac syndrome were therapy-naive, treated with corticosteroids, or treated with intravenous immunoglobulin alone when blood was collected.

From blood CD8+ and CD4+ T cells, TCR beta sequences were generated. Negative isolation yielded the CD8+ and CD4+ T cells, while FACS enriched the TEMRA cells. cDNA came from around 0.54 to 1 ug RNA primed by random hexamers. TCRdb called the immunoSEQ multiplex PCR reads again in MiXCR, with one record for every CDR3 protein. This sample has approximately 190,000 distinct CDR3 sequences; under 97% occur once, and the top ten carry 0.098%. This CDR3 has 15 amino acids. The ends were cut back, 2 bases at V and 2 bases at J, with 12 bases in the middle. The germline CDR1 and CDR2 sequences are SEHNR and FQNEAQ (reference sequence).

The origin of this receptor is a human donor with Susac syndrome. Material: CD4+ T cells from PBMCs. The genes are TRBV7-9 and TRBJ2-5; D is undetermined. DNA of the CDR3: TGTGCCAGCAGCTTAATGCTACAGACTCAAGAGACCCAGTACTTC. Amino acids: CASSLMLQTQETQYF.